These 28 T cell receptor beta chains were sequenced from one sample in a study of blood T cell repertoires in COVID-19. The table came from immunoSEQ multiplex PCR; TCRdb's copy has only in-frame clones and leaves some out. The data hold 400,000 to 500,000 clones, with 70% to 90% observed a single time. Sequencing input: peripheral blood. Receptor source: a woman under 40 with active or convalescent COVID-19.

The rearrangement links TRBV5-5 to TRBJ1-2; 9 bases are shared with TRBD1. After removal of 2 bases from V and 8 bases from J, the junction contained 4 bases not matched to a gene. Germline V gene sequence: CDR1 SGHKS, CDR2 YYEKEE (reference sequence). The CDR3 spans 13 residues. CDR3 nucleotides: TGTGCCAGCAGCTTAGGGGACAGGGACGGCTACACCTTC. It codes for CASSLGDRDGYTF. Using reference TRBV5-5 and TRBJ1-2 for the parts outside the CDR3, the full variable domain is DAGVTQSPTHLIKTRGQQVTLRCSPISGHKSVSWYQQVLGQGPQFIFQYYEKEERGRGNFPDRFSARQFPNYSSELNVNALLLGDSALYLCASSLGDRDGYTFGSGTRLTVV.

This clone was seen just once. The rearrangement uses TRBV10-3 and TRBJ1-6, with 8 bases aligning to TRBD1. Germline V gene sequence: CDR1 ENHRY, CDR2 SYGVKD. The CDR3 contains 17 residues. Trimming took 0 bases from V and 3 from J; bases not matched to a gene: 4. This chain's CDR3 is CAISESQGAIYNSPLHF. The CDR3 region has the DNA TGTGCCATCAGTGAGTCCCAGGGGGCAATCTATAATTCACCCCTCCACTTT.

CDR3 amino acids: CAWKSGTPYNEQFF. The CDR3 region has the DNA TGTGCCTGGAAAAGCGGAACCCCTTACAATGAGCAGTTCTTC. The chain is built from TRBV30 and TRBJ2-1, with D maybe TRBD2 (5 bases). Germline values: CDR1 GTSNPN, CDR2 SVGIG (reference sequence). The CDR3 totals 14 residues. The V gene lost 4 bases and the J gene lost 4 bases, with 14 bases spanning the gap.

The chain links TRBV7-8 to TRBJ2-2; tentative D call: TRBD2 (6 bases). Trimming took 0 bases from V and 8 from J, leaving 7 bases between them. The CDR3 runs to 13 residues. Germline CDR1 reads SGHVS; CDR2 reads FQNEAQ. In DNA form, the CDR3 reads TGTGCCAGCAGCTTAGCGGGGGGTGGGGAGCTGTTTTTT. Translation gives CASSLAGGGELFF.

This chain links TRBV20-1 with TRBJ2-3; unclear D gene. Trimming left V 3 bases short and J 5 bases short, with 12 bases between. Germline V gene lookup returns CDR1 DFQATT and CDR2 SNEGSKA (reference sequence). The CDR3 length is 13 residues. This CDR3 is CSASSGSGDTQYF. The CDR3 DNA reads TGCAGTGCTAGTTCGGGTTCCGGAGATACGCAGTATTTT.

The CDR3 here is CASRSPGTGTYEQYF. The DNA of the CDR3 is TGTGCCAGTAGGAGCCCGGGGACAGGGACCTACGAGCAGTACTTC. The J gene is TRBJ2-7, the V gene TRBV19, with 9 nucleotides matching TRBD1. CDR1 is LNHDA and CDR2 is SQIVND in the germline V gene (reference sequence). The length of the CDR3 is 15 residues. Unmatched junction bases numbered 8, after V lost 6 bases and J lost 2 bases.

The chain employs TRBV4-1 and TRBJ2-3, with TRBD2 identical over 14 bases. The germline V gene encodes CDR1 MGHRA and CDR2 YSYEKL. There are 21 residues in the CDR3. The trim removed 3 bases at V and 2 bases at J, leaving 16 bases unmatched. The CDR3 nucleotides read TGCGCCAGCAGCCACGTTATGGGACTAGCGGGAGAATGGGCACTCACAGATACGCAGTATTTT. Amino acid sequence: CASSHVMGLAGEWALTDTQYF.

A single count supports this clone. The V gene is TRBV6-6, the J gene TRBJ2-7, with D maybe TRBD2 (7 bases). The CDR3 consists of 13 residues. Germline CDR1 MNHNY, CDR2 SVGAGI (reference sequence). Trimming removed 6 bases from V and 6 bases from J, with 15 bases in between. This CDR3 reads CASRITGGPEQYF. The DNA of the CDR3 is TGTGCCAGCAGAATCACCGGGGGGCCCGAGCAGTACTTC.

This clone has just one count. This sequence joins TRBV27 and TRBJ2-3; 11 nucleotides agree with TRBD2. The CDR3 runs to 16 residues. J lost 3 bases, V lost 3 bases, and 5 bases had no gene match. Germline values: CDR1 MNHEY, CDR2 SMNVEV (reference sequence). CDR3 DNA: TGTGCCAGCAGTTTGGATTTAGCGGGAGGGACAGATACGCAGTATTTT. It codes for CASSLDLAGGTDTQYF.

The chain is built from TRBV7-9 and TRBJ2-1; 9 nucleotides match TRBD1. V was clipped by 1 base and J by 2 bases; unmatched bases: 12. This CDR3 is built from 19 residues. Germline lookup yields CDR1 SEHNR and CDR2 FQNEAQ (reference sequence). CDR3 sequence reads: CASSLGGQGHIVPYNEQFF. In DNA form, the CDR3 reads TGTGCCAGCAGCTTAGGGGGACAGGGCCATATTGTCCCCTACAATGAGCAGTTCTTC.

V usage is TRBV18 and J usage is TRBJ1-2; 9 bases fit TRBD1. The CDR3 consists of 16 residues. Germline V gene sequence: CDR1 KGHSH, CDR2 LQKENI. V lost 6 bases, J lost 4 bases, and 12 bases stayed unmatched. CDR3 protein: CASSIEQGAFGYGYTF. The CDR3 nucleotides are TGTGCCAGCTCTATCGAACAGGGGGCGTTCGGCTATGGCTACACCTTC.

In DNA form, the CDR3 reads TGTGCCAGCAGTTTATGGTCTAGCGGGAGGGCCGTAGAGACCCAGTACTTC. It yields the protein CASSLWSSGRAVETQYF. The chain combines TRBV27 with TRBJ2-5; 12 positions agree with TRBD2. The J segment lost 4 bases and the V segment lost 1 base, leaving 7 bases of the junction unmatched. Germline V gene lookup returns CDR1 MNHEY and CDR2 SMNVEV (reference sequence). CDR3 length equals 17 residues.

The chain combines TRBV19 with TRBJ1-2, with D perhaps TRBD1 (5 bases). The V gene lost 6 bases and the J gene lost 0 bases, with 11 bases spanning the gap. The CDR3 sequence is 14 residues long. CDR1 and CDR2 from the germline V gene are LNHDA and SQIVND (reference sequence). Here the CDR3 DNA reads TGTGCCAGTAGCCCACAGGAGACTAACTATGGCTACACCTTC. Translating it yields CASSPQETNYGYTF.

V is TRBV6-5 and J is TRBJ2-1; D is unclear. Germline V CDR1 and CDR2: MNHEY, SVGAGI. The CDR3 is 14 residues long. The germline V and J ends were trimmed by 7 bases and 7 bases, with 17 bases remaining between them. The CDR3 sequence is CASTSLAARNEQFF. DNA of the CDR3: TGTGCCAGCACCTCTCTCGCAGCGAGAAATGAGCAGTTCTTC.

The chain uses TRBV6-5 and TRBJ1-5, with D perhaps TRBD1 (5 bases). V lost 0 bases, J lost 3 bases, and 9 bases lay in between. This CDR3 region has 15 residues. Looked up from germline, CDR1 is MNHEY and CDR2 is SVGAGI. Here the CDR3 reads CASSYSGALNQPQHF. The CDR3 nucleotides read TGTGCCAGCAGTTACTCAGGGGCTCTCAATCAGCCCCAGCATTTT.

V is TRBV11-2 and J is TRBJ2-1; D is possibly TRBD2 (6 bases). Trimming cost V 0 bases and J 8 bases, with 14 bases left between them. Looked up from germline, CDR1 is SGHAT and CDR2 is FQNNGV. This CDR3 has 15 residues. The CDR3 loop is CASSLDHGGRDEQFF. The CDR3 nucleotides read TGTGCCAGCAGCTTAGACCACGGGGGAAGGGATGAGCAGTTCTTC.

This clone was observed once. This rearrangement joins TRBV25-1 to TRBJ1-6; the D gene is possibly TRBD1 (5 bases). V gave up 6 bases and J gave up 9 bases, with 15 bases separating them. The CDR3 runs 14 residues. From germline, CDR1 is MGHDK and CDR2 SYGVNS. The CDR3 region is CASRDQGIRSPLHF. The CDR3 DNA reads TGTGCCAGCAGAGACCAGGGAATACGTTCACCCCTCCACTTT.

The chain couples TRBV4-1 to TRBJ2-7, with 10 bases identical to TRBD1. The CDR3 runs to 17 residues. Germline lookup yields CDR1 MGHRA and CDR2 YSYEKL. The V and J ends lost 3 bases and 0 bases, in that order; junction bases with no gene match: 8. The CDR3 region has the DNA TGCGCCAGCAGCCAGTTCGGACAGGGGGGATTCTCCTACGAGCAGTACTTC. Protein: CASSQFGQGGFSYEQYF.

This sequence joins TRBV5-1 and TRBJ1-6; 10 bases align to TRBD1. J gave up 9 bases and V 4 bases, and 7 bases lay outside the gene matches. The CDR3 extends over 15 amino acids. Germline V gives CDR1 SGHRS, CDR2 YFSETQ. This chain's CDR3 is CASSIEGQGSSPLHF. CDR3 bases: TGCGCCAGCAGCATAGAGGGACAGGGGAGTTCACCCCTCCACTTT.

CDR3 in DNA: TGTGCCAGCAGCTCAGGGTGGGGCTATGGCTACACCTTC. Amino acids: CASSSGWGYGYTF. The chain has TRBV7-2 and TRBJ1-2; maybe TRBD1 (5 bases). Looked up from germline, CDR1 is SGHTA and CDR2 is FQGNSA. The CDR3 consists of 13 residues. V was cut by 4 bases and J by 4 bases, with 10 bases left in between.

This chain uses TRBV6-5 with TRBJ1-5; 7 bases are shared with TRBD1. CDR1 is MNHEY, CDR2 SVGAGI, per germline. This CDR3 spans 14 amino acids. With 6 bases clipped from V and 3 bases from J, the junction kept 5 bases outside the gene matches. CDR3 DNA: TGTGCCAGCAGGCCTGGGACAGCCAATCAGCCCCAGCATTTT. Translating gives CASRPGTANQPQHF.

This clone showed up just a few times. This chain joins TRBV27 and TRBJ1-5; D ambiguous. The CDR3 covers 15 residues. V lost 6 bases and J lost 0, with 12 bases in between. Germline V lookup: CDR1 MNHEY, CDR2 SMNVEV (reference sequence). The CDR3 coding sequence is TGTGCCAGCAGGATAACGGTAAATAGCAATCAGCCCCAGCATTTT. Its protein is CASRITVNSNQPQHF.

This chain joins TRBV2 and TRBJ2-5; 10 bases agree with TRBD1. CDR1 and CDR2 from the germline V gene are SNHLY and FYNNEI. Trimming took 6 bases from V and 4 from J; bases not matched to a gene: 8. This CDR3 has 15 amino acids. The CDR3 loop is CASRAETGGGETQYF. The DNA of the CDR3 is TGTGCCAGCAGAGCGGAGACAGGGGGCGGAGAGACCCAGTACTTC.

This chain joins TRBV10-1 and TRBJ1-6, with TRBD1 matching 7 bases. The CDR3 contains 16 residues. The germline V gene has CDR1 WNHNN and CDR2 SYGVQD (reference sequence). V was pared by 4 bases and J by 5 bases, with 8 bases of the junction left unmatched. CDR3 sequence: CASSVPGGHNNSPLHF. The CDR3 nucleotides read TGCGCCAGCAGTGTCCCAGGGGGGCACAATAATTCACCCCTCCACTTT.

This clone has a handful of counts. The CDR3 region has the DNA TGTGCCAGCAGCATAAGACTGGGACAGGGTGAGGAGCAGTACTTC. Protein: CASSIRLGQGEEQYF. The gene calls are TRBV13 and TRBJ2-7, with 9 bases aligning to TRBD1. CDR1 PRHDT and CDR2 FYEKMQ come from the germline V gene (reference sequence). V lost 5 bases and J lost 7; bases outside the gene matches: 12. The CDR3 is 15 amino acids.

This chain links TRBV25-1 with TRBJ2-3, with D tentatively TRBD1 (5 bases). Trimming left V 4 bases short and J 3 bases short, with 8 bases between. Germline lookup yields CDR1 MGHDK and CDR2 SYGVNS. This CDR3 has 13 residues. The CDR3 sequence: CASSVQGTDTQYF. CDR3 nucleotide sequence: TGTGCCAGCAGTGTTCAGGGAACAGATACGCAGTATTTT.

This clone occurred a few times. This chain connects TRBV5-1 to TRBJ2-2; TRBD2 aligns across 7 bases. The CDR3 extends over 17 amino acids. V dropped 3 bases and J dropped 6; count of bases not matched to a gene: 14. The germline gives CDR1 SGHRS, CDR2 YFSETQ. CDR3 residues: CASSSSPGVAGPGELFF. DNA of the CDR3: TGCGCCAGCAGCTCCTCTCCCGGGGTAGCGGGCCCCGGGGAGCTGTTTTTT.

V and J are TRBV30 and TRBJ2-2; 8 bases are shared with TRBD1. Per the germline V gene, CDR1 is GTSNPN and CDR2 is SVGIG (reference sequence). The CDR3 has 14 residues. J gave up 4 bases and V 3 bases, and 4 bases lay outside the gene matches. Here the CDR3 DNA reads TGTGCCTGGAGCGACAGGGGAGGCACCGGGGAGCTGTTTTTT. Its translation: CAWSDRGGTGELFF.